The 32 T cell receptor beta chains listed next were all sequenced from one sample in a study of preoperative IRX-2 immunotherapy in early breast cancer. Sequencing was performed with immunoSEQ multiplex PCR; in TCRdb, only in-frame clones are kept and a portion is missing. The table records over 30,000 clones, around 92% of them present only once. Treatment: preoperative locoregional IRX-2 cytokine immunotherapy. This sample comprised tumor tissue, obtained after IRX-2 immunotherapy. These TCRs come from a human donor with breast cancer.

CDR3 DNA sequence: TGTGCCAGCAGGACCGACCAGGCATACAATCAGCCCCAGCATTTT. This encodes CASRTDQAYNQPQHF. The chain carries TRBV6-8 and TRBJ1-5, with D hard to call. This CDR3 is 15 amino acids long. Germline V CDR1 and CDR2: MNHGY, SAAAGT. Trimming shortened V by 6 bases and J by 3 bases, and 15 bases separated the two germline ends.

This rearrangement joins TRBV28 to TRBJ1-4; 8 nucleotides line up with TRBD1. V was clipped by 3 bases and J by 11 bases; unmatched bases: 5. The CDR3 is 13 residues long. Germline lookup yields CDR1 MDHEN and CDR2 SYDVKM. The CDR3 DNA sequence: TGTGCCAGCAGTTTTAGAGGGGACAGGAAACTGTTTTTT. Its translation is CASSFRGDRKLFF.

This chain connects TRBV19 to TRBJ2-1, with 8 positions matching TRBD2. Germline trimming cut 5 bases from V and 3 bases from J; bases unmatched to any gene: 9. This CDR3 is built from 16 residues. Per the germline V gene, CDR1 is LNHDA and CDR2 is SQIVND (reference sequence). The CDR3 spells CASSVSGARVYNEQFF. The CDR3 DNA reads as TGTGCCAGTAGTGTTAGCGGGGCGAGGGTCTACAATGAGCAGTTCTTC.

The table lists this clone with a count of one. V usage is TRBV7-1 and J usage is TRBJ1-1; TRBD1 agrees at 10 bases. TRBV7-1 counts as an open reading frame of uncertain function. The V gene end was trimmed by 4 bases and the J gene end by 7 bases; junction bases not matched to a gene: 6. The CDR3 consists of 14 residues. The DNA of the CDR3 is TGTGCCAGCAGCTTGGGATGGACAGGGGGTGAAGCTTTCTTT. This codes for CASSLGWTGGEAFF.

This chain connects TRBV6-8 to TRBJ1-1, with TRBD1 identical over 12 bases. Germline V gene lookup returns CDR1 MNHGY and CDR2 SAAAGT. This CDR3 is 15 amino acids long. J was trimmed by 7 bases and V by 6 bases; bases with no gene match: 9. The CDR3 sequence is CASRPGTGGPGEAFF. CDR3 DNA: TGTGCCAGCAGGCCCGGGACAGGGGGCCCCGGTGAAGCTTTCTTT.

The chain uses TRBV10-1 and TRBJ1-2; D is unresolved. Germline V gives CDR1 WNHNN, CDR2 SYGVQD (reference sequence). There are 13 residues in the CDR3. Trimming took 6 bases from V and 2 from J, leaving 10 bases between them. The CDR3 region is CASSFDGNYGYTF. The CDR3, as DNA: TGCGCCAGCAGCTTCGACGGAAACTATGGCTACACCTTC.

About this clone: One junction end disagrees with the germline gene, perhaps due to a read error. The rearrangement joins TRBV6-8 to TRBJ1-2; D is unclear. Germline CDR1 MNHGY, CDR2 SAAAGT. This CDR3 is 16 amino acids long. CDR3 DNA sequence: TGTGCCAGCAGTTACTCCGCAGACCTCGCTAACTATGGCTACATCTTC. Translated, it gives CASSYSADLANYGYIF.

The chain joins TRBV23-1 to TRBJ2-3; 12 positions agree with TRBD2. TRBV23-1 qualifies as an ORF whose function is uncertain. The junction had 8 bases not matched to a gene; V was cut back by 6 bases and J by 4 bases. This CDR3 contains 16 residues. In DNA form, the CDR3 reads TGCGCCAGCAGCCAACAACTAGCGGGGGGCCCAGATACGCAGTATTTT. Amino acids: CASSQQLAGGPDTQYF.

In its sample, this clone was seen a few times. The chain carries TRBV6-8 and TRBJ1-3; the match to TRBD1 covers 7 bases. Per the germline V gene, CDR1 is MNHGY and CDR2 is SAAAGT. V shed 4 bases, J shed 0 bases, and the junction held 6 bases outside the gene matches. The CDR3 runs to 16 residues. CDR3 amino acids: CASSFARGDSGNTIYF. The CDR3 coding sequence is TGTGCCAGCAGTTTCGCCAGGGGGGACTCTGGAAACACCATATATTTT.

V gene TRBV5-1 combines with J gene TRBJ1-2; 8 bases fit TRBD1. V lost 6 bases to trimming and J lost 2 bases; unmatched junction nucleotides: 12. Germline loops: CDR1 SGHRS, CDR2 YFSETQ. The CDR3 is 16 amino acids. CDR3: CASTEGGQGPNYGYTF. The CDR3 DNA follows: TGCGCCAGCACCGAAGGAGGACAGGGACCCAACTATGGCTACACCTTC. Full variable domain (remainder filled in from reference TRBV5-1 and TRBJ1-2): KAGVTQTPRYLIKTRGQQVTLSCSPISGHRSVSWYQQTPGQGLQFLFEYFSETQRNKGNFPGRFSGRQFSNSRSEMNVSTLELGDSALYLCASTEGGQGPNYGYTFGSGTRLTVV.

V is TRBV10-3 and J is TRBJ1-1; D is unclear. The V end was cut by 0 bases, the J end by 2 bases, with 13 bases between. The CDR3 spans 16 residues. Germline V CDR1 and CDR2: ENHRY, SYGVKD. Here the CDR3 DNA reads TGTGCCATCAGTGAGTCGCCCCGGGAAGGTAACACTGAAGCTTTCTTT. This codes for CAISESPREGNTEAFF.

The chain links TRBV6-8 to TRBJ1-4; tentative D call: TRBD1 (5 bases). Germline V gives CDR1 MNHGY, CDR2 SAAAGT. The CDR3 consists of 14 residues. The ends were cut back, 5 bases at V and 3 bases at J, with 10 bases in the middle. CDR3 bases: TGTGCCAGCAGTGAGGGGCATTCTAATGAAAAACTGTTTTTT. It specifies CASSEGHSNEKLFF.

The J gene is TRBJ2-1, the V gene TRBV23-1, with 10 bases fitting TRBD2. TRBV23-1 is reported as an ORF; its role is uncertain. This CDR3 spans 15 amino acids. The V segment lost 8 bases and the J segment 5 bases; nucleotides outside the gene matches: 9. In nucleotides, the CDR3 is TGCGCCAGCCCGGACTGCAGCGGGGGGGACAATGAGCAGTTCTTC. It translates to CASPDCSGGDNEQFF.

The chain joins TRBV19 to TRBJ1-6; 12 nucleotides align to TRBD1. From germline, CDR1 is LNHDA and CDR2 SQIVND (reference sequence). The V and J ends lost 9 bases and 6 bases, in that order; junction bases with no gene match: 6. This CDR3 contains 15 residues. The CDR3 sequence: CASGTGGNGNSPLHF. Here the CDR3 DNA reads TGTGCCAGCGGGACAGGGGGCAACGGTAATTCACCCCTCCACTTT.

This clone came up once. The chain carries TRBV6-8 and TRBJ1-5; tentatively, D is TRBD1 (6 bases). The CDR3 sequence is 16 residues long. Per germline, CDR1 MNHGY and CDR2 SAAAGT. V shed 7 bases and J shed 4 bases, with 20 bases lying between them. The CDR3 sequence: CASKNEKQGGNQPQHF. For the CDR3, the DNA is TGTGCCAGCAAGAATGAAAAACAGGGAGGGAATCAGCCCCAGCATTTT.

The J gene is TRBJ2-2, the V gene TRBV19; no reliable D call. Trimming cost V 6 bases and J 1 base, with 3 bases left between them. Germline CDR1 reads LNHDA; CDR2 reads SQIVND (reference sequence). The CDR3 has 12 residues. The CDR3 sequence: CASSKNTGELFF. CDR3 DNA sequence: TGTGCCAGTAGCAAGAACACCGGGGAGCTGTTTTTT.

A single count supports this clone. CDR3 amino acids: CASSRGQVGQPQHF. Written as DNA, the CDR3 is TGCGCCAGCAGCCGCGGACAGGTAGGCCAGCCCCAGCATTTT. V is TRBV23-1 and J is TRBJ1-5; 7 bases align to TRBD1. TRBV23-1 is marked as an open reading frame, function uncertain. V was pared by 6 bases and J by 7 bases, with 9 bases of the junction left unmatched. The CDR3 is 14 amino acids.

The chain is built from TRBV19 and TRBJ2-7; maybe TRBD1 (6 bases). Germline V CDR1 and CDR2: LNHDA, SQIVND (reference sequence). The CDR3 spans 13 residues. V was cut by 3 bases and J by 5 bases, with 11 bases left in between. CDR3 sequence reads: CASSITGINEQYF. The CDR3 region has the DNA TGTGCCAGTAGTATTACAGGGATCAACGAGCAGTACTTC.

The CDR3 coding sequence is TGTGCCAGCAGCTTACTGGGCGGCGGGCCCACAGATACGCAGTATTTT. Translating gives CASSLLGGGPTDTQYF. The J gene is TRBJ2-3, the V gene TRBV11-3, with D perhaps matching TRBD2 (5 bases). The V end was cut by 2 bases, the J end by 2 bases, with 14 bases between. Germline V gene sequence: CDR1 SGHNT, CDR2 YENEEA. This CDR3 contains 16 residues.

This chain uses TRBV19 with TRBJ2-7; the match to TRBD2 covers 15 bases. The CDR3 extends over 17 amino acids. Trimming took 6 bases from V and 5 from J; bases not matched to a gene: 11. The germline V gene encodes CDR1 LNHDA and CDR2 SQIVND (reference sequence). The CDR3: CASSPSGLAGGRNEQYF. The DNA for the CDR3 is TGTGCCAGTAGCCCATCGGGACTAGCGGGAGGTAGGAACGAGCAGTACTTC.

The chain is built from TRBV5-1 and TRBJ1-2; no firm D call. This CDR3 is built from 14 residues. Per the germline V gene, CDR1 is SGHRS and CDR2 is YFSETQ. V was pared by 1 base and J by 0 bases, with 7 bases between. In DNA, the CDR3 is TGCGCCAGCAGCTTGAGACAACCTAACTATGGCTACACCTTC. Translating gives CASSLRQPNYGYTF.

This clone came up a few times. V usage is TRBV11-3 and J usage is TRBJ2-1; 13 bases align to TRBD2. Germline CDR1 reads SGHNT; CDR2 reads YENEEA. The CDR3 contains 15 residues. Trimming removed 8 bases from V and 4 bases from J; junction bases left unmatched: 5. In DNA form, the CDR3 reads TGTGCCAGCCGACCGGGACTAGCGGGGTACAATGAGCAGTTCTTC. It specifies CASRPGLAGYNEQFF. Filled out from reference TRBV11-3 and TRBJ2-1, the complete variable domain reads EAGVVQSPRYKIIEKKQPVAFWCNPISGHNTLYWYLQNLGQGPELLIRYENEEAVDDSQLPKDRFSAERLKGVDSTLKIQPAELGDSAVYLCASRPGLAGYNEQFFGPGTRLTVL.

J is TRBJ1-1 and V is TRBV18; no definite D call. V was clipped by 2 bases and J by 11 bases, with 15 bases between them. From germline, CDR1 is KGHSH and CDR2 LQKENI. The CDR3 runs 13 residues. The CDR3 coding sequence is TGTGCCAGCTCACCAAATTCCAGGATCGTTGCTTTCTTT. Translating it yields CASSPNSRIVAFF.

For the CDR3, the DNA is TGTGCCAGCAGTAGACAGGAGACCTATGGCTACACCTTC. Translated, it gives CASSRQETYGYTF. The chain has TRBV6-8 and TRBJ1-2, with D possibly TRBD1 on 6 matching bases. Germline V lookup: CDR1 MNHGY, CDR2 SAAAGT. The V and J ends lost 5 bases and 4 bases respectively, with 11 bases between them. The CDR3 is 13 amino acids.

This sequence joins TRBV23-1 and TRBJ1-1; tentatively, D is TRBD1 (5 bases). TRBV23-1 is designated an ORF whose function remains uncertain. V lost 6 bases, J lost 0 bases, and 8 bases lay in between. This CDR3 region has 13 residues. CDR3 nucleotides: TGCGCCAGCAGACGACAGATGAACACTGAAGCTTTCTTT. Residues: CASRRQMNTEAFF.

The rearrangement joins TRBV1 to TRBJ1-5. TRBV1 is a recognized pseudogene. This CDR3 is 14 amino acids long. CDR3 nucleotide sequence: TGCGCCAGCAGCCAAGATTATGGGACGGAGCCCCAGCATTTT. This encodes CASSQDYGTEPQHF.

The V and J genes are TRBV28 and TRBJ1-5, with D unclear. The V gene's germline CDR1 is MDHEN and CDR2 SYDVKM. The CDR3 is 13 residues long. With 8 bases removed from V and 1 base from J, the gap between germline ends came to 9 bases. CDR3: CASRVQSNQPQHF. CDR3 nucleotide sequence: TGTGCCAGCCGGGTGCAGAGCAATCAGCCCCAGCATTTT.

The chain joins TRBV28 to TRBJ2-4; D is possibly TRBD1 or TRBD2 (6 bases each). The length of the CDR3 is 15 residues. The V and J ends lost 3 bases and 3 bases respectively, with 12 bases between them. Germline CDR1 and CDR2: MDHEN and SYDVKM. DNA of the CDR3: TGTGCCAGCAGTTTCTCCGGAGGGGGCAAAAACATTCAGTACTTC. This encodes CASSFSGGGKNIQYF.

The rearrangement joins TRBV19 to TRBJ2-3, with 11 nucleotides matching TRBD2. Trimming at V came to 6 bases and at J to 4 bases, leaving 6 bases not matched to a gene. Germline assignment: CDR1 LNHDA and CDR2 SQIVND (reference sequence). The CDR3 is 15 amino acids. CDR3 amino acids: CASRSSGRQSDTQYF. CDR3 sequence (DNA): TGTGCCAGTAGATCTAGCGGGAGGCAGTCAGATACGCAGTATTTT.

The chain uses TRBV19 and TRBJ1-5, with 8 bases matching TRBD1. V shed 0 bases and J 2 bases; nucleotides not matched to a gene: 15. The CDR3 has 20 residues. Per germline, CDR1 LNHDA and CDR2 SQIVND (reference sequence). As DNA, the CDR3 is TGTGCCAGTAGTATAGATCCAGGCGGCAGGGGGCTTCGTGGCAATCAGCCCCAGCATTTT. Translation: CASSIDPGGRGLRGNQPQHF.

Here the CDR3 DNA reads TGCGCCAGCAGCACGGGACAGCAAATGAACACTGAAGCTTTCTTT. The encoded protein is CASSTGQQMNTEAFF. The chain recombines TRBV5-1 with TRBJ1-1; 7 nucleotides agree with TRBD1. Germline lookup yields CDR1 SGHRS and CDR2 YFSETQ. The CDR3 totals 15 residues. V was pared by 4 bases and J by 0 bases, with 6 bases of the junction left unmatched.

The V and J genes are TRBV19 and TRBJ1-1; the match to TRBD1 covers 7 bases. The CDR3 is made up of 13 amino acids. The germline V gene has CDR1 LNHDA and CDR2 SQIVND (reference sequence). With V trimmed by 6 bases and J by 11 bases, 12 bases remained unmatched. The CDR3 DNA reads TGTGCCAGTAGCCCGCCTGACAGGGTTGGTGCTTTCTTT. Translation: CASSPPDRVGAFF.